This passage covers 23 T cell receptor beta chains from one sample sequenced in a study of OX40 agonist ivuxolimab in advanced cancers. Clones were read by immunoSEQ multiplex PCR, and TCRdb kept only the in-frame ones, dropping some. The data contain tens of thousands of clones, around 84% of them seen just once; the ten biggest clones take up under 9.5%. Sample: CD4+ or CD8+ T cells sorted from blood, taken in a trial of the OX40 agonist ivuxolimab. Receptors were obtained from an adult with an advanced solid tumor such as melanoma, head and neck, liver or kidney cancer.

The CDR3 sequence is CASSFAGGNTEAFF. The CDR3 DNA is TGTGCCAGCAGCTTTGCTGGGGGGAACACTGAAGCTTTCTTT. The chain links TRBV5-6 to TRBJ1-1; D perhaps matches TRBD1 (5 bases). Germline CDR1 and CDR2: SGHDT and YYEEEE. The CDR3 contains 14 residues. The germline V and J ends were trimmed by 2 bases and 1 base, with 9 bases remaining between them.

The rearrangement uses TRBV6-6 and TRBJ2-3, with D tentatively TRBD2 (6 bases). CDR1 is MNHNY, CDR2 SVGAGI, per germline (reference sequence). The V gene lost 7 bases and the J gene lost 6 bases, with 14 bases spanning the gap. The CDR3 runs 13 residues. The CDR3 nucleotides are TGTGCCAGCACTAGCGTCCCGGGGGATACGCAGTATTTT. This encodes CASTSVPGDTQYF.

The rearrangement joins TRBV7-2 to TRBJ2-7, with D unresolved. This CDR3 is built from 14 residues. The germline V and J ends were trimmed by 2 bases and 1 base, with 9 bases remaining between them. From germline, CDR1 is SGHTA and CDR2 FQGNSA. CDR3 amino acids: CASSLSPSSYEQYF. The CDR3 DNA follows: TGTGCCAGCAGCTTAAGTCCTAGTTCCTACGAGCAGTACTTC.

Written as DNA, the CDR3 is TGTGCCAGTACGGAGGGGCGCTTGGCAGATACGCAGTATTTT. It yields the protein CASTEGRLADTQYF. The chain recombines TRBV19 with TRBJ2-3; a possible D gene is TRBD2 (6 bases). V lost 7 bases, J lost 4 bases, and 15 bases lay in between. The CDR3 extends over 14 amino acids. CDR1 LNHDA and CDR2 SQIVND come from the germline V gene (reference sequence).

This clone has only a few counts. The chain joins TRBV4-1 to TRBJ2-3; 10 bases fit TRBD2. V lost 3 bases to trimming and J lost 5 bases; unmatched junction nucleotides: 5. Per germline, CDR1 MGHRA and CDR2 YSYEKL. This CDR3 has 15 amino acids. CDR3 in DNA: TGCGCCAGCAGCCAGCTAGCGGGAGTTGTAGATACGCAGTATTTT. This translates into CASSQLAGVVDTQYF.

The chain uses TRBV19 and TRBJ2-3; 14 bases match TRBD2. Trimming removed 5 bases from V and 2 bases from J; junction bases left unmatched: 6. The CDR3 spans 17 residues. Germline V gives CDR1 LNHDA, CDR2 SQIVND (reference sequence). CDR3: CASSSRTSGRYTDTQYF. In nucleotides, the CDR3 is TGTGCCAGTAGTTCAAGGACTAGCGGGAGGTACACAGATACGCAGTATTTT.

The V and J genes are TRBV11-2 and TRBJ2-3; D not certain. Germline lookup yields CDR1 SGHAT and CDR2 FQNNGV. This CDR3 is built from 13 residues. Trimming cost V 0 bases and J 6 bases, with 7 bases left between them. The CDR3 DNA reads TGTGCCAGCAGCTTAGATATGGGGGATACGCAGTATTTT. It encodes CASSLDMGDTQYF.

The chain combines TRBV19 with TRBJ2-1; maybe TRBD2 (6 bases). Germline V gene data show CDR1 as LNHDA and CDR2 as SQIVND (reference sequence). The length of the CDR3 is 12 residues. Trimming left V 5 bases short and J 9 bases short, with 11 bases between. In DNA form, the CDR3 reads TGTGCCAGTAGTCCCGGGGGAGGTGAGCAGTTCTTC. Translating gives CASSPGGGEQFF. The full variable domain, in which reference TRBV19 and TRBJ2-1 provide the parts outside the CDR3, is DGGITQSPKYLFRKEGQNVTLSCEQNLNHDAMYWYRQDPGQGLRLIYYSQIVNDFQKGDIAEGYSVSREKKESFPLTVTSAQKNPTAFYLCASSPGGGEQFFGPGTRLTVL.

This rearrangement joins TRBV15 to TRBJ1-4, with D possibly TRBD1 on 5 matching bases. V lost 1 base, J lost 0 bases, and 6 bases lay in between. This CDR3 has 15 amino acids. In germline, CDR1 is LNHNV, CDR2 YYDKDF (reference sequence). CDR3 nucleotides: TGTGCCACCAGCAGAGGGGACGCAACTAATGAAAAACTGTTTTTT. Translated: CATSRGDATNEKLFF.

The chain carries TRBV29-1 and TRBJ1-1, with D maybe TRBD1 (5 bases). The germline gives CDR1 SQVTM, CDR2 ANQGSEA. The CDR3 totals 16 residues. The germline V and J ends were trimmed by 1 base and 3 bases, with 18 bases remaining between them. CDR3 protein: CSVEARGAGIDTEAFF. The CDR3, as DNA: TGCAGCGTTGAAGCGCGGGGCGCTGGAATAGACACTGAAGCTTTCTTT.

J is TRBJ1-1 and V is TRBV14, with 7 bases aligning to TRBD1. The trim removed 4 bases at V and 0 bases at J, leaving 8 bases unmatched. CDR1 and CDR2 (germline): SGHDN, FVKESK. This CDR3 is 16 amino acids long. This CDR3 is CASSLNLGQMNTEAFF. The CDR3 DNA sequence: TGTGCCAGCAGCCTTAATCTGGGACAGATGAACACTGAAGCTTTCTTT.

The chain has TRBV7-3 and TRBJ2-2; weak D call: TRBD1 (6 bases). V lost 1 base to trimming and J lost 7 bases, with 10 bases between them. Germline assignment: CDR1 SGHTA and CDR2 FQGTGA. There are 14 residues in the CDR3. CDR3 coding DNA: TGTGCCAGCAGCTTAAACACAGGGTTCGGGGAGCTGTTTTTT. This translates into CASSLNTGFGELFF.

The V and J genes are TRBV5-1 and TRBJ1-5; a possible D gene is TRBD1 (6 bases). The CDR3 length is 16 residues. Germline V gene data show CDR1 as SGHRS and CDR2 as YFSETQ. The V end was cut by 0 bases, the J end by 1 base, with 11 bases between. CDR3 sequence: CASSLGSRGSNQPQHF. For the CDR3, the DNA is TGCGCCAGCAGCTTGGGGTCCAGGGGAAGCAATCAGCCCCAGCATTTT.

This clone was observed a few times. This chain joins TRBV10-3 and TRBJ1-5, with D unclear. CDR3 length: 13 residues. Germline V gene lookup returns CDR1 ENHRY and CDR2 SYGVKD. V was clipped by 5 bases and J by 5 bases, with 10 bases between them. CDR3 DNA sequence: TGTGCCATCAGTATGGCATCGGATCAGCCCCAGCATTTT. Translating it yields CAISMASDQPQHF.

The chain links TRBV4-3 to TRBJ2-1; D might be TRBD1 (5 bases). The CDR3 has 16 amino acids. V dropped 0 bases and J dropped 0 bases, with 9 bases sitting between them. Germline values: CDR1 LGHNA, CDR2 YSLEER. CDR3 in amino acids: CASSQDRQGSYNEQFF. The CDR3, as DNA: TGCGCCAGCAGCCAAGATCGGCAGGGCTCCTACAATGAGCAGTTCTTC.

This sequence joins TRBV6-6 and TRBJ2-1, with 10 bases aligning to TRBD2. In germline, CDR1 is MNHNY, CDR2 SVGAGI (reference sequence). The V segment lost 4 bases and the J segment 9 bases; nucleotides outside the gene matches: 9. The CDR3 sequence is 15 residues long. The CDR3 loop reads CASSSTGTSASEQFF. The CDR3, as DNA: TGTGCCAGCAGTTCTACCGGGACTAGCGCGAGTGAGCAGTTCTTC.

V and J are TRBV7-9 and TRBJ2-3, with D unresolved. Germline V gives CDR1 SEHNR, CDR2 FQNEAQ (reference sequence). The CDR3 length is 15 residues. Trimming left V 5 bases short and J 5 bases short, with 17 bases between. In DNA form, the CDR3 reads TGTGCCAGCAGCCCCGCCGGGCGCGGTGTAGATACGCAGTATTTT. It yields the protein CASSPAGRGVDTQYF.

J is TRBJ2-7 and V is TRBV7-9; 8 nucleotides align to TRBD1. This CDR3 has 12 residues. Trimming removed 6 bases from V and 6 bases from J; junction bases left unmatched: 4. The germline gives CDR1 SEHNR, CDR2 FQNEAQ (reference sequence). The CDR3 loop is CASSLDRGEQYF. In nucleotides, the CDR3 is TGTGCCAGCAGTCTCGACAGGGGCGAGCAGTACTTC.

This clone counts as medium-sized. The chain has TRBV19 and TRBJ1-3; tentative D call: TRBD1 (5 bases). Trimming stripped 6 bases from V and 3 bases from J, with 18 bases between. Germline-derived CDR1 and CDR2 are LNHDA and SQIVND (reference sequence). The CDR3 has 16 amino acids. The CDR3 nucleotides are TGTGCCAGTAGAGCCCTAGCCGGGGGAAGTGGAAACACCATATATTTT. Its translation is CASRALAGGSGNTIYF.

V and J are TRBV4-1 and TRBJ1-6; 8 bases match TRBD1. V lost 0 bases and J lost 7; bases outside the gene matches: 5. The CDR3 is made up of 16 amino acids. Germline assignment: CDR1 MGHRA and CDR2 YSYEKL. The CDR3 reads CASSQDWQGANSPLHF. The CDR3 nucleotides are TGCGCCAGCAGCCAAGATTGGCAGGGGGCCAATTCACCCCTCCACTTT.

In DNA form, the CDR3 reads TGCGCCAGCAGCCTCGGGGGTACGGGACTTGATGAAAAACTGTTTTTT. It is translated as CASSLGGTGLDEKLFF. This chain joins TRBV5-1 and TRBJ1-4; D possibly corresponds to TRBD1 (5 bases). Germline V gene sequence: CDR1 SGHRS, CDR2 YFSETQ. Trimming took off 4 bases at V and 6 bases at J, with 19 bases between the two ends. This CDR3 comprises 16 residues.

The chain links TRBV7-9 to TRBJ2-1; no definite D call. Trimming cost V 1 base and J 10 bases, with 8 bases left between them. Germline V lookup: CDR1 SEHNR, CDR2 FQNEAQ (reference sequence). CDR3 length: 12 residues. In nucleotides, the CDR3 is TGTGCCAGCAGCTTAGGGGCTTTCGAGCAGTTCTTC. Translation gives CASSLGAFEQFF. Together with reference TRBV7-9 and TRBJ2-1, the CDR3 gives the full variable domain: DTGVSQNPRHKITKRGQNVTFRCDPISEHNRLYWYRQTLGQGPEFLTYFQNEAQLEKSRLLSDRFSAERPKGSFSTLEIQRTEQGDSAMYLCASSLGAFEQFFGPGTRLTVL.

The V call is TRBV9, the J call TRBJ1-2; D perhaps matches TRBD1 (6 bases). Trimming left V 0 bases short and J 3 bases short, with 9 bases between. This CDR3 is 14 amino acids long. CDR1 is SGDLS and CDR2 is YYNGEE in the germline V gene. CDR3 sequence: CASSVVPGDYGYTF. CDR3 nucleotides: TGTGCCAGCAGCGTAGTCCCAGGGGACTATGGCTACACCTTC.